This is a list of T cell receptor beta chains from one sample in a study of somatic mutations in cytotoxic T cells in rheumatoid arthritis. TCRdb's copy holds only in-frame clones and misses some; the assay was immunoSEQ multiplex PCR. The table lists thousands of clones, around 84% of them singletons, with 36% in the top ten. The sample comprised CD8+ T cells sorted from blood. These receptors originate from a woman in her fifties or sixties with rheumatoid arthritis. The CDR3 runs from the conserved cysteine through the conserved F or W. The order of the fields is J gene, V gene, D gene, clone size, CDR3 protein, CDR3 DNA. The D gene is left open where the match is weak. Size values are once, few and many counts, or a class for expanded clones, and some rows have none.

j_gene: TRBJ2-7
v_gene: TRBV18
d_gene: TRBD2
abundance: -
CDR3aa: CASSPLGGSYEEQYF
CDR3nt: TGTGCCAGCTCACCGTTGGGGGGGTCCTACGAGGAGCAGTACTTC

j_gene: TRBJ2-2
v_gene: TRBV6-4
d_gene: TRBD1
abundance: -
CDR3aa: CASSHRGPADTGELFF
CDR3nt: TGTGCCAGCAGCCACAGGGGGCCCGCGGACACCGGGGAGCTGTTTTTT

j_gene: TRBJ1-1
v_gene: TRBV5-1
d_gene: -
abundance: -
CDR3aa: CASRSPGLSEAFF
CDR3nt: TGCGCCAGCAGGTCCCCAGGGCTAAGCGAAGCTTTCTTT

j_gene: TRBJ1-4
v_gene: TRBV7-9
d_gene: -
abundance: few
CDR3aa: CASRGTAGEKLFF
CDR3nt: TGTGCCAGCCGGGGGACGGCCGGTGAAAAACTGTTTTTT

j_gene: TRBJ1-6
v_gene: TRBV11-2
d_gene: -
abundance: -
CDR3aa: CASSLARGETHSPLHF
CDR3nt: TGTGCCAGCAGCTTAGCCCGGGGGGAAACCCATTCACCCCTCCACTTT

j_gene: TRBJ1-2
v_gene: TRBV19
d_gene: TRBD1
abundance: -
CDR3aa: CASSPPGQYYGYTF
CDR3nt: TGTGCCAGTAGTCCCCCGGGACAGTACTATGGCTACACCTTC

j_gene: TRBJ2-3
v_gene: TRBV6-4
d_gene: TRBD2
abundance: -
CDR3aa: CASSRLAGNTDTQYF
CDR3nt: TGTGCCAGCAGCCGACTAGCGGGGAACACAGATACGCAGTATTTT

j_gene: TRBJ2-7
v_gene: TRBV5-1
d_gene: TRBD1
abundance: once
CDR3aa: CASSYLPFQSGQGYYEQYF
CDR3nt: TGCGCCAGCAGCTACCTGCCATTTCAATCGGGACAGGGTTACTACGAGCAGTACTTC

j_gene: TRBJ2-1
v_gene: TRBV7-9
d_gene: TRBD1
abundance: -
CDR3aa: CASSLSGQGMYEQFF
CDR3nt: TGTGCCAGCAGCTTGTCGGGACAGGGAATGTATGAGCAGTTCTTC

j_gene: TRBJ2-7
v_gene: TRBV27
d_gene: -
abundance: -
CDR3aa: CASSPEGSYEQYF
CDR3nt: TGTGCCAGCTCTCCTGAGGGTTCCTACGAGCAGTACTTC

j_gene: TRBJ1-3
v_gene: TRBV6-5
d_gene: -
abundance: -
CDR3aa: CASTSSYGNTIYF
CDR3nt: TGTGCCAGCACTAGCTCTTACGGAAACACCATATATTTT

j_gene: TRBJ1-5
v_gene: TRBV7-9
d_gene: -
abundance: -
CDR3aa: CASSSPSGEPQPQHF
CDR3nt: TGTGCCAGCAGCTCCCCCTCAGGGGAGCCTCAGCCCCAGCATTTT

j_gene: TRBJ1-1
v_gene: TRBV25-1
d_gene: -
abundance: -
CDR3aa: CASSGGTEAFF
CDR3nt: TGTGCCAGCAGTGGAGGCACTGAAGCTTTCTTT

j_gene: TRBJ2-3
v_gene: TRBV5-4
d_gene: TRBD2
abundance: -
CDR3aa: CASSRSGRGGRTDTQYF
CDR3nt: TGTGCCAGCAGCCGCAGTGGGCGGGGGGGCCGCACAGATACGCAGTATTTT

j_gene: TRBJ1-2
v_gene: TRBV6-4
d_gene: -
abundance: -
CDR3aa: CASTSGDAQGGRTF
CDR3nt: TGTGCCAGCACCTCCGGGGATGCACAGGGTGGCAGAACCTTC

j_gene: TRBJ1-6
v_gene: TRBV4-1
d_gene: TRBD1
abundance: once
CDR3aa: CASSPTTGSVSPLHF
CDR3nt: TGCGCCAGCAGCCCAACGACAGGGTCCGTATCACCCCTCCACTTT

j_gene: TRBJ1-2
v_gene: TRBV2
d_gene: -
abundance: -
CDR3aa: CATPKYEATEVGYTF
CDR3nt: TGTGCCACACCTAAGTACGAGGCAACGGAGGTTGGCTACACCTTC

j_gene: TRBJ2-1
v_gene: TRBV6-5
d_gene: -
abundance: -
CDR3aa: CASWRTGYNEQFF
CDR3nt: TGTGCCAGCTGGCGGACGGGATACAATGAGCAGTTCTTC

j_gene: TRBJ2-5
v_gene: TRBV30
d_gene: -
abundance: -
CDR3aa: CAWSVLTGNEETQYF
CDR3nt: TGTGCCTGGAGTGTACTTACAGGAAACGAAGAGACCCAGTACTTC

j_gene: TRBJ2-3
v_gene: TRBV5-1
d_gene: TRBD2
abundance: -
CDR3aa: CASSKSGDALGDTQYF
CDR3nt: TGCGCCAGCAGCAAGAGCGGGGACGCGCTCGGGGATACGCAGTATTTT

j_gene: TRBJ2-2
v_gene: TRBV7-9
d_gene: -
abundance: -
CDR3aa: CASSHTVGTGELFF
CDR3nt: TGTGCCAGCAGTCATACAGTCGGCACCGGGGAGCTGTTTTTT

j_gene: TRBJ2-5
v_gene: TRBV7-2
d_gene: -
abundance: -
CDR3aa: CASSFEGRTLAGMQETQYF
CDR3nt: TGTGCCAGCAGCTTTGAGGGTCGTACCTTGGCGGGGATGCAAGAGACCCAGTACTTC

j_gene: TRBJ2-1
v_gene: TRBV27
d_gene: TRBD2
abundance: -
CDR3aa: CASSKPGTSGEQFF
CDR3nt: TGTGCCAGCAGTAAACCGGGGACTAGCGGTGAGCAGTTCTTC

j_gene: TRBJ1-1
v_gene: TRBV2
d_gene: TRBD1
abundance: -
CDR3aa: CASSDIRGRNGGTEAFF
CDR3nt: TGTGCCAGCAGTGATATCAGGGGGCGAAATGGTGGCACTGAAGCTTTCTTT

j_gene: TRBJ1-1
v_gene: TRBV4-1
d_gene: -
abundance: -
CDR3aa: CASSQTGQSNTEAFF
CDR3nt: TGCGCCAGCAGCCAGACGGGACAATCGAACACTGAAGCTTTCTTT

j_gene: TRBJ2-7
v_gene: TRBV7-6
d_gene: TRBD1
abundance: -
CDR3aa: CASSSGQGRYEQYF
CDR3nt: TGTGCCAGCAGCTCTGGACAGGGGAGGTACGAGCAGTACTTC

j_gene: TRBJ1-2
v_gene: TRBV15
d_gene: TRBD1
abundance: -
CDR3aa: CATSNRGYGYTF
CDR3nt: TGTGCCACCAGCAACAGGGGGTATGGCTACACCTTC

j_gene: TRBJ1-2
v_gene: TRBV10-3
d_gene: -
abundance: -
CDR3aa: CAISVNRVPNAYGYTF
CDR3nt: TGTGCCATCAGTGTAAACAGGGTACCCAACGCTTATGGCTACACCTTC

j_gene: TRBJ2-3
v_gene: TRBV6-5
d_gene: -
abundance: -
CDR3aa: CASSYSPGSTDTQYF
CDR3nt: TGTGCCAGCAGTTACTCACCCGGTAGCACAGATACGCAGTATTTT

j_gene: TRBJ2-1
v_gene: TRBV5-4
d_gene: -
abundance: -
CDR3aa: CASSLATGVNSYNEQFF
CDR3nt: TGTGCCAGCAGCTTGGCAACGGGGGTAAACTCCTACAATGAGCAGTTCTTC

j_gene: TRBJ2-1
v_gene: TRBV7-9
d_gene: TRBD1
abundance: once
CDR3aa: CASSLGTGGGQFF
CDR3nt: TGTGCCAGCAGCTTAGGGACAGGGGGTGGGCAGTTCTTC

j_gene: TRBJ1-6
v_gene: TRBV6-1
d_gene: -
abundance: once
CDR3aa: CASSERGGPHNSPLHF
CDR3nt: TGTGCCAGCAGTGAACGGGGGGGTCCACATAATTCACCCCTCCACTTT

j_gene: TRBJ1-2
v_gene: TRBV11-2
d_gene: -
abundance: -
CDR3aa: CASSNGTSGWPYGYTF
CDR3nt: TGTGCCAGCAGCAATGGCACATCGGGATGGCCCTATGGCTACACCTTC

j_gene: TRBJ2-5
v_gene: TRBV5-1
d_gene: -
abundance: once
CDR3aa: CASSWAGETQYF
CDR3nt: TGCGCCAGCAGCTGGGCCGGAGAGACCCAGTACTTC

j_gene: TRBJ1-1
v_gene: TRBV10-3
d_gene: TRBD1
abundance: -
CDR3aa: CAISETSRTGNTEAFF
CDR3nt: TGTGCCATCAGTGAGACGTCCAGGACAGGGAACACTGAAGCTTTCTTT

j_gene: TRBJ1-5
v_gene: TRBV10-1
d_gene: -
abundance: -
CDR3aa: CASSENGGIDQPQHF
CDR3nt: TGCGCCAGCAGTGAAAACGGGGGAATCGATCAGCCCCAGCATTTT

j_gene: TRBJ1-1
v_gene: TRBV6-5
d_gene: -
abundance: -
CDR3aa: CASSYGVSAEAFF
CDR3nt: TGTGCCAGCAGTTACGGAGTGAGCGCTGAAGCTTTCTTT

j_gene: TRBJ1-2
v_gene: TRBV2
d_gene: -
abundance: -
CDR3aa: CASSEAGSMVLGYTF
CDR3nt: TGTGCCAGCAGTGAAGCTGGTTCTATGGTGCTTGGCTACACCTTC

j_gene: TRBJ2-1
v_gene: TRBV27
d_gene: TRBD2
abundance: -
CDR3aa: CASSHTSAGEQFF
CDR3nt: TGTGCCAGCAGTCACACTAGCGCCGGCGAGCAGTTCTTC

j_gene: TRBJ1-2
v_gene: TRBV29-1
d_gene: -
abundance: few
CDR3aa: CSVPSDRSDGYTF
CDR3nt: TGCAGCGTTCCGTCCGACAGGTCGGATGGCTACACCTTC

j_gene: TRBJ2-6
v_gene: TRBV7-9
d_gene: -
abundance: once
CDR3aa: CASSLSMAGMLSGANVLTF
CDR3nt: TGTGCCAGCAGCTTAAGTATGGCAGGTATGCTCTCTGGGGCCAACGTCCTGACTTTC

j_gene: TRBJ2-3
v_gene: TRBV6-5
d_gene: TRBD1
abundance: -
CDR3aa: CASSYSRDRGMDTQYF
CDR3nt: TGTGCCAGCAGTTACTCGAGGGACAGGGGAATGGATACGCAGTATTTT

j_gene: TRBJ2-5
v_gene: TRBV5-4
d_gene: TRBD2
abundance: once
CDR3aa: CASSLFRGGYQETQYF
CDR3nt: TGTGCCAGCAGCTTGTTCCGGGGGGGGTACCAAGAGACCCAGTACTTC

j_gene: TRBJ1-2
v_gene: TRBV6-5
d_gene: -
abundance: -
CDR3aa: CASSSSGSGYGYTF
CDR3nt: TGTGCCAGCAGTTCCTCGGGGAGTGGCTATGGCTACACCTTC

j_gene: TRBJ2-2
v_gene: TRBV6-1
d_gene: TRBD1
abundance: -
CDR3aa: CASSKTGGNTGELFF
CDR3nt: TGTGCCAGCAGTAAAACAGGGGGGAACACCGGGGAGCTGTTTTTT

j_gene: TRBJ2-5
v_gene: TRBV5-4
d_gene: -
abundance: -
CDR3aa: CASSLAGGLQIQETQYF
CDR3nt: TGTGCCAGCAGCTTGGCCGGCGGCCTTCAGATACAAGAGACCCAGTACTTC

j_gene: TRBJ1-6
v_gene: TRBV7-6
d_gene: -
abundance: -
CDR3aa: CASSLFRRGGNSPLHF
CDR3nt: TGTGCCAGCAGCTTATTCCGGAGAGGTGGAAATTCCCCCCTCCACTTT

j_gene: TRBJ2-7
v_gene: TRBV29-1
d_gene: -
abundance: -
CDR3aa: CSVEEVGGSGSYEQYF
CDR3nt: TGCAGCGTTGAAGAGGTAGGAGGGAGCGGCTCCTACGAGCAGTACTTC

j_gene: TRBJ2-3
v_gene: TRBV9
d_gene: -
abundance: -
CDR3aa: CASSLPGASTDTQYF
CDR3nt: TGTGCCAGCAGCCTCCCAGGGGCTAGCACAGATACGCAGTATTTT

j_gene: TRBJ1-1
v_gene: TRBV9
d_gene: TRBD1
abundance: -
CDR3aa: CASSRQGATEAFF
CDR3nt: TGTGCCAGCAGCAGACAGGGGGCGACTGAAGCTTTCTTT